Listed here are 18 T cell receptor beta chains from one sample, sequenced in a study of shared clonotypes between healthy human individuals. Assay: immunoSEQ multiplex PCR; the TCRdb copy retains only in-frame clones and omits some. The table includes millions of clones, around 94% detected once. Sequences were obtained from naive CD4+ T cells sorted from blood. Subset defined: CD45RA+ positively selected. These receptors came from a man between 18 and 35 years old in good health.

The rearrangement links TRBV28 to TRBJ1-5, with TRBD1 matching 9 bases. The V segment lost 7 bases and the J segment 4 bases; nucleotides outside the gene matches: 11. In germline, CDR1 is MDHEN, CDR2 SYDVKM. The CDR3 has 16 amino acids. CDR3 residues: CASTTVRGQGNQPQHF. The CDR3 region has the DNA TGTGCCAGCACCACAGTTCGGGGACAGGGAAATCAGCCCCAGCATTTT. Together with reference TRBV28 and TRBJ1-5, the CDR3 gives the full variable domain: DVKVTQSSRYLVKRTGEKVFLECVQDMDHENMFWYRQDPGLGLRLIYFSYDVKMKEKGDIPEGYSVSREKKERFSLILESASTNQTSMYLCASTTVRGQGNQPQHFGDGTRLSIL.

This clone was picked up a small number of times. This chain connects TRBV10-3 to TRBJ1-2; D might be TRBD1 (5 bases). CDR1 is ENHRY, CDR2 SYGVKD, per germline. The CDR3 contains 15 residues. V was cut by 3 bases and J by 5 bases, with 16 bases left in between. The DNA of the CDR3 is TGTGCCATCAGTGATTCTATGGGGCCGGGATATGGCTACACCTTC. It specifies CAISDSMGPGYGYTF.

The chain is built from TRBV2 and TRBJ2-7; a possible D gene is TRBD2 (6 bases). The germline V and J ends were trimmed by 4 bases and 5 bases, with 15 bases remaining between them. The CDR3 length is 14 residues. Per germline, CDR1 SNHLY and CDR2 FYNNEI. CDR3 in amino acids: CASSVGGSSHEQYF. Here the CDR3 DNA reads TGTGCCAGCAGTGTCGGGGGTTCCTCTCACGAGCAGTACTTC.

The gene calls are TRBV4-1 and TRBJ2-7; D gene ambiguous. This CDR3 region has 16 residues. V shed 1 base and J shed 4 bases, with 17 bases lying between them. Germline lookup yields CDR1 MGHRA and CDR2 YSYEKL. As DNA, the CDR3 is TGCGCCAGCAGCCAAGGTCAGGCCGCAACCCAATACGAGCAGTACTTC. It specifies CASSQGQAATQYEQYF.

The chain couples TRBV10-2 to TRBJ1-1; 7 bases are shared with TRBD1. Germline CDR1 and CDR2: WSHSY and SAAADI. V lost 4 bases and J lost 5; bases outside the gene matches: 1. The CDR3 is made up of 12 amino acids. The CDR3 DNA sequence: TGCGCCAGCAGTGGACAGGGTACTGAAGCTTTCTTT. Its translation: CASSGQGTEAFF.

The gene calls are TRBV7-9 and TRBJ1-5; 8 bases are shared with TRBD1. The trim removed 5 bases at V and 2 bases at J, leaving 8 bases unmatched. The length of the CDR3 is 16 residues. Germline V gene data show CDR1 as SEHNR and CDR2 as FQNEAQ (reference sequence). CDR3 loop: CASSRSTGVGNQPQHF. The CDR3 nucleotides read TGTGCCAGCAGCCGATCGACAGGGGTCGGCAATCAGCCCCAGCATTTT.

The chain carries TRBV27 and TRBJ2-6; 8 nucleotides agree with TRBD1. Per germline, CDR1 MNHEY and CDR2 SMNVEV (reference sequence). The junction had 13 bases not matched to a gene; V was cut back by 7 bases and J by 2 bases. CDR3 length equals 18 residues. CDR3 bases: TGTGCCAGCACCCTCCCCGACAGGGGTACCACTGGGGCCAACGTCCTGACTTTC. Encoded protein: CASTLPDRGTTGANVLTF.

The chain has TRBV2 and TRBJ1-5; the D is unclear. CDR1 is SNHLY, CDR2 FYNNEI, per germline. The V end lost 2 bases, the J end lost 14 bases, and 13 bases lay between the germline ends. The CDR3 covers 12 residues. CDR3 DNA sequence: TGTGCCAGCAGTGAACTCGGCCGGCCTAAGCATTTT. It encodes CASSELGRPKHF. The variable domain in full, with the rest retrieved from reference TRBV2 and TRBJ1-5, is EPEVTQTPSHQVTQMGQEVILRCVPISNHLYFYWYRQILGQKVEFLVSFYNNEISEKSEIFDDQFSVERPDGSNFTLKIRSTKLEDSAMYFCASSELGRPKHFGDGTRLSIL.

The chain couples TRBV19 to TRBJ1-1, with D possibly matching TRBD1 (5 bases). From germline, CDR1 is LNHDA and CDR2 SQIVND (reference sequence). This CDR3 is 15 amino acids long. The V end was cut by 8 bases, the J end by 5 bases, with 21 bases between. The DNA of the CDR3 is TGTGCCAGTCAAACCGCCGGGGGGTCTCGGACTGAAGCTTTCTTT. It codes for CASQTAGGSRTEAFF.

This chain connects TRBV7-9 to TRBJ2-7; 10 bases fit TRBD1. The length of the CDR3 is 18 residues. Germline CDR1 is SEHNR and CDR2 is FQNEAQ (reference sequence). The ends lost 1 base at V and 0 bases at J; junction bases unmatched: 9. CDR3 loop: CASSLGTGGTSISYEQYF. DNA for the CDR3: TGTGCCAGCAGCTTAGGGACAGGGGGGACCTCCATCTCCTACGAGCAGTACTTC.

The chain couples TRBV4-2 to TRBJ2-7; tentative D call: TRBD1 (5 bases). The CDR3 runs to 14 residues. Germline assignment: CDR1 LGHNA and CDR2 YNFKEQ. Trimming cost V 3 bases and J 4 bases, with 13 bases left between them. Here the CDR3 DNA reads TGTGCCAGCAGCCAGGAGACAGAAATTTACGAGCAGTACTTC. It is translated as CASSQETEIYEQYF.

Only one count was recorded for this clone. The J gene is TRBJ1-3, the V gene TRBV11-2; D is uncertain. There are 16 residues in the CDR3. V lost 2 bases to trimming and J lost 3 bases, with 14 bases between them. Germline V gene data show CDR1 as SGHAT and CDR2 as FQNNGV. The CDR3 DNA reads TGTGCCAGCAGCTTAAGCGGGTCTAGAAATGGAAACACCATATATTTT. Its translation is CASSLSGSRNGNTIYF.

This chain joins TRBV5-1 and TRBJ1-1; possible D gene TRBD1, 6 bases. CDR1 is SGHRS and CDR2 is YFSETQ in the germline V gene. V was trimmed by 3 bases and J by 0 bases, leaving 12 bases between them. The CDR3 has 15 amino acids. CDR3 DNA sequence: TGCGCCAGCAGCTGGACAGCTACTATGAACACTGAAGCTTTCTTT. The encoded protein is CASSWTATMNTEAFF.

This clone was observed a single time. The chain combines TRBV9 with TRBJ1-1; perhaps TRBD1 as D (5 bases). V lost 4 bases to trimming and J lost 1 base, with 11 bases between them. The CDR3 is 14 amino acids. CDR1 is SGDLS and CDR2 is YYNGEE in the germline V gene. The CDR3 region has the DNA TGTGCCAGCAGCCCGACGACAGCGAACACTGAAGCTTTCTTT. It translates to CASSPTTANTEAFF.

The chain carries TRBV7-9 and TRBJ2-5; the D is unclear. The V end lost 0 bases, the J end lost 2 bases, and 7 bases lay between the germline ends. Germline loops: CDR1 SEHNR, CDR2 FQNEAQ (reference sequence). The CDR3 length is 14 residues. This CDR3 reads CASSLARAQETQYF. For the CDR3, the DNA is TGTGCCAGCAGCTTAGCAAGGGCACAAGAGACCCAGTACTTC.

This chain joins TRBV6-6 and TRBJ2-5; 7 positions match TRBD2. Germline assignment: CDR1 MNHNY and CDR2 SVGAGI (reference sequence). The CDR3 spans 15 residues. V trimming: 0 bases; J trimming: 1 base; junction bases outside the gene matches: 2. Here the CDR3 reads CASSYSGTIQETQYF. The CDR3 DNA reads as TGTGCCAGCAGTTACTCCGGGACTATCCAAGAGACCCAGTACTTC.

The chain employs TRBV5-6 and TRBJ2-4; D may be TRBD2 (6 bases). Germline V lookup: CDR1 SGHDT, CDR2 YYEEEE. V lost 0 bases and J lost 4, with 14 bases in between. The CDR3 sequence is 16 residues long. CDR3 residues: CASSLGHGGNKNIQYF. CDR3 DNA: TGTGCCAGCAGCTTGGGCCACGGAGGGAATAAAAACATTCAGTACTTC.

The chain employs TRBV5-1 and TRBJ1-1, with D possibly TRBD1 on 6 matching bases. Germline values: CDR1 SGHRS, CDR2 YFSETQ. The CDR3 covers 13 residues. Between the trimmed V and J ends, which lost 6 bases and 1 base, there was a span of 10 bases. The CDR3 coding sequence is TGCGCCAGCAACGGGGGGGCGAACACTGAAGCTTTCTTT. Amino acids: CASNGGANTEAFF.